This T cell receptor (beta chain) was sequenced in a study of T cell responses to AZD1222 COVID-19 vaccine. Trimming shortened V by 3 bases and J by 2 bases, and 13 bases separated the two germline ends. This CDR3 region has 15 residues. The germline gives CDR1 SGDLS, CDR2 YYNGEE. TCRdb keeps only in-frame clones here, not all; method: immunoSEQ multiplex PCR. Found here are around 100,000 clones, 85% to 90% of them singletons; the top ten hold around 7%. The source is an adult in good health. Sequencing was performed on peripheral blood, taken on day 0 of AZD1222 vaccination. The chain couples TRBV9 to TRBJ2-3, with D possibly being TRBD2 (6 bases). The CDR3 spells CASSARDFLTDTQYF. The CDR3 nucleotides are TGTGCCAGCAGCGCCCGGGACTTCCTCACAGATACGCAGTATTTT.